This T cell receptor beta chain was sequenced for a study of cytomegalovirus exposure and HLA in healthy donors. For the study at large: Assignment to the Caucasian-associated ancestry cluster applied to approximately 80% of the approximately 400 genotyped donors. The study, taken as a whole, reports: Rarity marked most TCR sequences, yet some public TCRs occurred in many donors. It was reported that TCR beta sequences correctly inferred the HLA-A and HLA-B alleles for most subjects.

With 60 Vbeta and 13 Jbeta primers, the PCR was carried out. Clones were sequenced by immunoSEQ multiplex PCR, and TCRdb holds only the in-frame ones, with some missing. The sample lists under 120,000 clones, around two thirds occurring once. In this sample, this clone turned up a few times. The antigen is unknown. Germline V CDR1 and CDR2: MNHNS, SASEGT. V gave up 3 bases and J gave up 2 bases; unmatched junction bases: 9. This CDR3 spans 16 amino acids. The sequencing input was PBMCs. The receptor's source is a man aged 50 or older in good health and CMV-seropositive. The V gene is TRBV6-1, the J gene TRBJ1-2; 7 nucleotides align to TRBD1. The CDR3 spells CASSDPYRGGNYGYTF. CDR3 DNA: TGTGCCAGCAGTGACCCTTACAGGGGCGGAAACTATGGCTACACCTTC.